The present T cell receptor (beta chain) was sequenced within a study of cytomegalovirus exposure and HLA in healthy donors (dated by TCRdb to about 2017). About the study as a whole: According to a later analysis, one platform produced both the 120 validation repertoires and the 550 to 800 repertoires of the first cohort. The aim of the study was to test whether cataloging public T cell receptors could identify signatures of past pathogen exposure. To predict cytomegalovirus infection status, the study brought together high-throughput TCR immunosequencing, statistical association of individual TCRs with disease status, and machine learning. Along with the roughly 610-subject first cohort, a separate validation cohort of over 90 different subjects was used.

General conclusions and limits of the study: In vitro tests confirmed that a few of the cytomegalovirus-associated TCR beta chains recognize cytomegalovirus antigens. The classifier was reported to diagnose cytomegalovirus status with high specificity and sensitivity in both the original cohort and the validation cohort. In the study, around 160 TCR beta chains were listed as associated with cytomegalovirus. Of the cluster scores, around 95% were above 0 in a later analysis, which found that TCRs clustered in the first cohort also tended to co-occur in the 120 validation repertoires. The validation cohort had no HLA typing available for a later analysis, so co-occurrence within that cohort was assessed over all 120 or so repertoires. Most TCR sequences were seen in very few donors, while some public TCRs were found in many individuals. It was suggested by the authors that the approach could potentially be generalized to other disease states and immunological phenotypes.

As for this clone: It has no known antigen specificity. No base quality information exists; no much larger clone differs at one position.

The library was obtained by the immunoSEQ multiplex PCR assay. The original pipeline was this. A statistical classification framework was developed to diagnose cytomegalovirus status using the catalog of TCR beta chain sequences. The table was pulled from immuneACCESS by TCRdb, which kept in-frame rearrangements only. Such tables lose some clones; where checked, under half of the loss comes from unresolved V genes, and the rest has no known cause. V, J and clone size were drawn from that table, and D and trimming were deduced from the DNA. In all, the sample holds roughly 60,000 clones, and roughly 96% of those were seen once. The top ten hold 0.85% to 1% of the sample. The donors were included in the validation cohort of roughly 130 subjects, a group kept apart from the roughly 610-subject first cohort. V lost 4 bases and J lost 4 bases; the stretch between them is 14 bases long. Per the germline V gene (reference sequence), GTSNPN is the CDR1 and SVGIG is the CDR2. From cysteine to phenylalanine, the CDR3 is 14 amino acids long. Here the CDR3 DNA is all that survives: 42 bases in frame from base 1.

The sequence joins TRBV30 to TRBJ1-5; TRBD1 is a possible D gene, resting on 5 matching bases. The sequence derives from a man in his late teens or twenties in good health and CMV-seronegative. Sequenced: PBMCs. The CDR3: CAWNRGRGNQPQHF. The DNA sequence follows: TGTGCCTGGAACCGAGGGCGGGGGAATCAGCCCCAGCATTTT.